This T cell receptor beta chain was found in a study of control samples from healthy donors and cancer patients. This CDR3 region has 15 residues. CDR1 MDHEN and CDR2 SYDVKM come from the germline V gene. The junction had 6 bases not matched to a gene; V was cut back by 4 bases and J by 2 bases. The method was immunoSEQ multiplex PCR; TCRdb's version includes in-frame clones alone and lacks a portion of them. This table holds 150,000 to 200,000 clones, just over 90% found once. The chain is built from TRBV28 and TRBJ1-2; 8 nucleotides line up with TRBD1. This clonotype was sampled from a man aged 25-45 years in good health. The sequencing input was blood. The CDR3 loop reads CASSSRTGWNYGYTF. The CDR3 DNA follows: TGTGCCAGCAGTTCCAGGACAGGGTGGAACTATGGCTACACCTTC.